The T cell receptor (beta chain) under discussion was sequenced for a study of shared clonotypes between healthy human individuals. Study-wide context: For every donor, three CD4 naive, three CD4 memory, two CD8 naive and one CD8 memory plates were used.

Worth noting for this clone: Antigen specificity is unknown.

The study's findings and limits: There were few donors, and this limited the genetic and exposure-history diversity represented. For sorted subsets, rarefaction showed incomplete sequencing despite large depth.

Sequencing used immunoSEQ multiplex PCR; TCRdb keeps in-frame clones, though not all of them. The table has 950,000 to 1,200,000 clones, roughly 80% seen once. The CDR3 has 16 amino acids. V trimming: 4 bases; J trimming: 6 bases; junction bases outside the gene matches: 11. CDR1 is SGHTA and CDR2 is FQGNSA in the germline V gene. Partitioning of CD4+ cells yielded a CD45RA+ naive subset and a CD45RA-negative memory subset. J is TRBJ1-5 and V is TRBV7-2; 8 bases are shared with TRBD1. The sample was memory CD4+ T cells from PBMCs. Subset reported: CD45RA-negative fraction. The TCR comes from a man aged 18 to 30 in good health. Some clones in this sample may be carry-over from other donors' samples. Here the CDR3 DNA reads TGTGCCAGCAGCTCCCTGACAGGGGAAGGTATTCAGCCCCAGCATTTT. Residues: CASSSLTGEGIQPQHF.